One and the same sample provided the 13 T cell receptor beta chains below, sequenced in a study of OX40 agonist ivuxolimab in advanced cancers. Here immunoSEQ multiplex PCR was the method, and the copy in TCRdb shows in-frame clones only, minus some. The sample shows about 83,000 clones, over 75% of them seen only once. The material sequenced was CD4+ or CD8+ T cells sorted from blood, taken in a trial of the OX40 agonist ivuxolimab. These receptor sequences come from an adult with an advanced solid tumor such as melanoma, head and neck, liver or kidney cancer.

The J gene is TRBJ2-5, the V gene TRBV4-2; D unclear. The CDR3 runs 13 residues. V was trimmed by 3 bases and J by 5 bases, leaving 10 bases between them. Germline CDR1 and CDR2: LGHNA and YNFKEQ. For the CDR3, the DNA is TGTGCCAGCAGCCAGGTCTGGGGTGAGACCCAGTACTTC. This codes for CASSQVWGETQYF.

The CDR3 DNA is TGTGCCAGCAGCTTAGACAGGGGGGCCTACGAGCAGTACTTC. This gives the protein CASSLDRGAYEQYF. J is TRBJ2-7 and V is TRBV11-2, with a possible D match to TRBD1 (7 bases). Trimming took off 0 bases at V and 2 bases at J, with 8 bases between the two ends. The CDR3 length is 14 residues. From germline, CDR1 is SGHAT and CDR2 FQNNGV.

This chain links TRBV7-9 with TRBJ2-2; D might be TRBD1 or TRBD2, each matching 5 bases. V was trimmed by 5 bases and J by 1 base, leaving 14 bases between them. The germline CDR1 and CDR2 sequences are SEHNR and FQNEAQ (reference sequence). CDR3 length equals 16 residues. The DNA of the CDR3 is TGTGCCAGCAGCCCCTTCCGAGGGGAGAACACCGGGGAGCTGTTTTTT. It codes for CASSPFRGENTGELFF. The variable domain in full, completed from reference TRBV7-9 and TRBJ2-2, reads DTGVSQNPRHKITKRGQNVTFRCDPISEHNRLYWYRQTLGQGPEFLTYFQNEAQLEKSRLLSDRFSAERPKGSFSTLEIQRTEQGDSAMYLCASSPFRGENTGELFFGEGSRLTVL.

This clone was observed a few times. This rearrangement joins TRBV6-6 to TRBJ2-3; no firm D call. Germline loops: CDR1 MNHNY, CDR2 SVGAGI (reference sequence). The CDR3 has 14 amino acids. The V end lost 2 bases, the J end lost 8 bases, and 14 bases lay between the germline ends. This chain's CDR3 is CASSYNLMNPTQYF. The CDR3 coding sequence is TGTGCCAGCAGTTACAACCTAATGAACCCTACGCAGTATTTT.

This sequence joins TRBV29-1 and TRBJ2-1; 10 bases align to TRBD2. The V gene's germline CDR1 is SQVTM and CDR2 ANQGSEA. The junction had 3 bases not matched to a gene; V was cut back by 1 base and J by 0 bases. This CDR3 comprises 16 residues. The CDR3 is CSVEGSGGYSYNEQFF. Written as DNA, the CDR3 is TGCAGCGTTGAAGGTAGCGGGGGGTACTCCTACAATGAGCAGTTCTTC.

This clone was found a few times. The V and J genes are TRBV6-1 and TRBJ1-2; D uncertain. The CDR3 runs 12 residues. The germline gives CDR1 MNHNS, CDR2 SASEGT. V dropped 7 bases and J dropped 8 bases, with 14 bases sitting between them. CDR3 protein: CASTLDVPGYTF. Written as DNA, the CDR3 is TGTGCCAGCACCCTAGACGTGCCGGGCTACACCTTC.

The chain employs TRBV11-2 and TRBJ2-1; the D gene is possibly TRBD1 (5 bases). The CDR3 has 12 amino acids. Germline V gene lookup returns CDR1 SGHAT and CDR2 FQNNGV. V shed 8 bases and J shed 8 bases, with 13 bases lying between them. The CDR3 spells CASRNLGDEQFF. CDR3 bases: TGTGCCAGCCGCAATCTAGGGGATGAGCAGTTCTTC.

The gene calls are TRBV5-1 and TRBJ2-7; weak D call: TRBD1 (6 bases). Germline-derived CDR1 and CDR2 are SGHRS and YFSETQ. V was pared by 6 bases and J by 2 bases, with 15 bases between. The CDR3 runs to 14 residues. The CDR3 loop is CASTTTPGAYEQYF. CDR3 DNA: TGCGCCAGCACAACCACTCCAGGGGCCTACGAGCAGTACTTC.

V gene TRBV11-3 combines with J gene TRBJ2-7; a possible D gene is TRBD1 (7 bases). V lost 0 bases and J 1 base, leaving 10 bases between the germline ends. The CDR3 runs 15 residues. Per the germline V gene, CDR1 is SGHNT and CDR2 is YENEEA. The CDR3 DNA sequence: TGTGCCAGCAGCTTAGAGGGGGGACAGTCCTACGAGCAGTACTTC. Its protein product is CASSLEGGQSYEQYF.

The V gene is TRBV6-5, the J gene TRBJ1-5; 8 bases agree with TRBD1. CDR1 is MNHEY, CDR2 SVGAGI, per germline. After removal of 5 bases from V and 3 bases from J, the junction contained 3 bases not matched to a gene. The CDR3 extends over 14 amino acids. Here the CDR3 reads CASSGQGYNQPQHF. The CDR3, as DNA: TGTGCCAGCAGTGGACAGGGTTACAATCAGCCCCAGCATTTT.

Regarding this clone: The same CDR3 is also encoded by other DNA sequences in this sample. The chain joins TRBV10-3 to TRBJ1-1, with TRBD1 matching 12 bases. CDR1 and CDR2 (germline): ENHRY, SYGVKD. Trimming at V came to 8 bases and at J to 1 base, leaving 5 bases not matched to a gene. The length of the CDR3 is 15 residues. The DNA for the CDR3 is TGTGCCATCCGGGACAGGGGGCCGGAGAACACTGAAGCTTTCTTT. Protein sequence: CAIRDRGPENTEAFF.

The chain joins TRBV7-2 to TRBJ2-1; 15 nucleotides line up with TRBD2. Trimming cost V 1 base and J 4 bases; bases outside gene matches: 5. This CDR3 comprises 18 residues. Germline CDR1 is SGHTA and CDR2 is FQGNSA. The CDR3 region has the DNA TGTGCCAGCAGCTTAGTGGGACTAGCGGGGGGCTCGTACAATGAGCAGTTCTTC. The encoded protein is CASSLVGLAGGSYNEQFF. Full variable domain (outside the CDR3, taken from reference TRBV7-2 and TRBJ2-1): GAGVSQSPSNKVTEKGKDVELRCDPISGHTALYWYRQSLGQGLEFLIYFQGNSAPDKSGLPSDRFSAERTGGSVSTLTIQRTQQEDSAVYLCASSLVGLAGGSYNEQFFGPGTRLTVL.

A few counts support this clone. The CDR3 is CASSLVLGRGETQYF. The CDR3 bases are TGTGCCAGCAGCTTAGTTCTAGGTCGAGGGGAGACCCAGTACTTC. The chain recombines TRBV7-2 with TRBJ2-5, with TRBD2 as a possible D gene (5 bases). The CDR3 loop spans 15 amino acids. The V gene lost 1 base and the J gene lost 5 bases, with 14 bases spanning the gap. CDR1 is SGHTA, CDR2 FQGNSA, per germline.